Listed below are T cell receptor beta chains from one sample, sequenced in a study of cytomegalovirus exposure and HLA in healthy donors. Measured with immunoSEQ multiplex PCR; TCRdb has only the in-frame clones, and not every one. The data show 150,000 to 200,000 clones, with roughly 80% seen just once and about 1.7% held by the top ten. The sample consisted of PBMCs. The receptors come from a woman under 30 in good health and CMV-seronegative. The CDR3 runs from the conserved cysteine through the conserved F or W. Fields, in order: D gene, clone size, V gene, J gene, CDR3 protein, CDR3 DNA. The D gene is left open where the match is weak. Some rows have no size entry. The others give once, few or many, or a class for an expanded clone.

d_gene: TRBD2; abundance: -; v_gene: TRBV19; j_gene: TRBJ2-7; CDR3aa: CASSSWAGGEQYF; CDR3nt: TGTGCCAGTAGTTCCTGGGCGGGGGGCGAGCAGTACTTC
d_gene: TRBD1; abundance: once; v_gene: TRBV5-1; j_gene: TRBJ1-5; CDR3aa: CASSEAPGQGAQPQHF; CDR3nt: TGCGCCAGCAGCGAGGCGCCGGGACAGGGAGCTCAGCCCCAGCATTTT
d_gene: TRBD1; abundance: -; v_gene: TRBV19; j_gene: TRBJ2-7; CDR3aa: CASTDRGHSYEQYF; CDR3nt: TGTGCCAGTACGGACAGGGGGCATTCCTACGAGCAGTACTTC
d_gene: -; abundance: once; v_gene: TRBV4-3; j_gene: TRBJ2-3; CDR3aa: CASSPYGGTTDTQYF; CDR3nt: TGCGCCAGCAGCCCATACGGGGGTACCACAGATACGCAGTATTTT
d_gene: -; abundance: -; v_gene: TRBV7-9; j_gene: TRBJ2-5; CDR3aa: CASSPSGYQETQYF; CDR3nt: TGTGCCAGCAGCCCAAGTGGCTACCAAGAGACCCAGTACTTC
d_gene: -; abundance: -; v_gene: TRBV6-5; j_gene: TRBJ1-2; CDR3aa: CASSYSATRPSGYTF; CDR3nt: TGTGCCAGCAGTTACTCTGCAACTAGGCCCTCTGGCTACACCTTC
d_gene: -; abundance: -; v_gene: TRBV6-5; j_gene: TRBJ1-2; CDR3aa: CASSPGRIYGYTF; CDR3nt: TGTGCCAGCAGCCCAGGGCGGATCTATGGCTACACCTTC
d_gene: -; abundance: -; v_gene: TRBV6-1; j_gene: TRBJ1-2; CDR3aa: CASSALHTGINYGYTF; CDR3nt: TGTGCCAGCAGTGCCTTACACACAGGAATTAACTATGGCTACACCTTC
d_gene: -; abundance: -; v_gene: TRBV28; j_gene: TRBJ2-1; CDR3aa: CASSLWATGRDEQFF; CDR3nt: TGTGCCAGCAGTTTATGGGCAACCGGGCGGGATGAGCAGTTCTTC
d_gene: -; abundance: -; v_gene: TRBV29-1; j_gene: TRBJ1-2; CDR3aa: CSVQTRRGGYTF; CDR3nt: TGCAGCGTACAGACACGGAGGGGTGGCTACACCTTC
d_gene: -; abundance: -; v_gene: TRBV28; j_gene: TRBJ1-1; CDR3aa: CASSLRKRGDTEAFF; CDR3nt: TGTGCCAGCAGCCTCCGAAAACGGGGAGACACTGAAGCTTTCTTT
d_gene: TRBD2; abundance: once; v_gene: TRBV19; j_gene: TRBJ2-1; CDR3aa: CASSIPAGGIYNEQFF; CDR3nt: TGTGCCAGTAGTATTCCTGCGGGAGGGATATACAATGAGCAGTTCTTC
d_gene: -; abundance: -; v_gene: TRBV4-2; j_gene: TRBJ2-1; CDR3aa: CASSQDQVGGTVWNEQFF; CDR3nt: TGTGCCAGCAGCCAAGATCAGGTTGGGGGGACGGTTTGGAATGAGCAGTTCTTC
d_gene: TRBD1; abundance: -; v_gene: TRBV27; j_gene: TRBJ2-7; CDR3aa: CASSRQGAYEQYF; CDR3nt: TGTGCCAGCAGTCGACAGGGGGCCTACGAGCAGTACTTC
d_gene: TRBD1; abundance: -; v_gene: TRBV7-2; j_gene: TRBJ1-3; CDR3aa: CASSRDRGQRNTIYF; CDR3nt: TGTGCCAGCAGCCGAGACAGGGGGCAACGAAACACCATATATTTT
d_gene: TRBD1; abundance: -; v_gene: TRBV7-9; j_gene: TRBJ1-4; CDR3aa: CASSLKDYLGGVLDEKLFF; CDR3nt: TGTGCCAGCAGCTTAAAGGATTATCTAGGGGGCGTACTTGATGAAAAACTGTTTTTT
d_gene: TRBD2; abundance: -; v_gene: TRBV9; j_gene: TRBJ2-3; CDR3aa: CASSDAPSGGTDTQYF; CDR3nt: TGTGCCAGCAGCGACGCCCCTAGCGGGGGCACAGATACGCAGTATTTT
d_gene: TRBD1; abundance: -; v_gene: TRBV6-5; j_gene: TRBJ1-4; CDR3aa: CASRSGTGSEKLFF; CDR3nt: TGTGCCAGCAGGTCCGGGACAGGAAGTGAAAAACTGTTTTTT
d_gene: TRBD2; abundance: once; v_gene: TRBV10-1; j_gene: TRBJ2-2; CDR3aa: CASSEGSGRAGGELFF; CDR3nt: TGCGCCAGCAGTGAAGGTAGCGGGAGGGCCGGCGGGGAGCTGTTTTTT
d_gene: TRBD1; abundance: few; v_gene: TRBV5-1; j_gene: TRBJ2-7; CDR3aa: CASSLEGQGSEQYF; CDR3nt: TGCGCCAGCAGCTTGGAGGGACAGGGCTCCGAGCAGTACTTC
d_gene: -; abundance: -; v_gene: TRBV5-6; j_gene: TRBJ1-1; CDR3aa: CASSPIFGVNTEAFF; CDR3nt: TGTGCCAGCAGCCCCATTTTTGGAGTGAACACTGAAGCTTTCTTT
d_gene: -; abundance: -; v_gene: TRBV6-6; j_gene: TRBJ2-2; CDR3aa: CASSYPDTGELFF; CDR3nt: TGTGCCAGCAGTTACCCCGACACCGGGGAGCTGTTTTTT
d_gene: TRBD2; abundance: -; v_gene: TRBV7-2; j_gene: TRBJ2-1; CDR3aa: CASSLPGLAGGQNEQFF; CDR3nt: TGTGCCAGCAGCTTACCGGGACTAGCGGGAGGGCAAAATGAGCAGTTCTTC
d_gene: -; abundance: -; v_gene: TRBV30; j_gene: TRBJ1-5; CDR3aa: CAWSVGGTQPQHF; CDR3nt: TGTGCCTGGAGTGTCGGGGGGACTCAGCCCCAGCATTTT
d_gene: -; abundance: few; v_gene: TRBV29-1; j_gene: TRBJ1-4; CDR3aa: CSVGARVNEKLFF; CDR3nt: TGCAGCGTTGGGGCCAGGGTTAATGAAAAACTGTTTTTT